This TCR beta chain came from a study of chemoradiotherapy in HPV16-positive cancers. About the study: A couple of HPV16-positive patients' cells yielded candidate HPV-specific clones and common motifs.

This clone was counted a single time. The CDR3 runs to 15 residues. The germline V gene encodes CDR1 MNHEY and CDR2 SMNVEV (reference sequence). The germline V and J ends were trimmed by 6 bases and 2 bases, with 11 bases remaining between them. Repertoires were generated with immunoSEQ multiplex PCR, while TCRdb's copy carries only in-frame clones and drops some. The sample comprises over 15,000 clones, approximately 88% of which are singletons, and under 4.5% rests with the top ten. Sequenced here: blood, sampled from a patient who underwent chemoradiotherapy. The rearrangement joins TRBV27 to TRBJ2-6, with a weak D call TRBD2 (5 bases). The clonotype originates from a human donor with HPV-associated anogenital cancer. CDR3 region: CASSPLGAGANVLTF. The CDR3 DNA reads as TGTGCCAGCAGCCCCTTGGGAGCTGGGGCCAACGTCCTGACTTTC.